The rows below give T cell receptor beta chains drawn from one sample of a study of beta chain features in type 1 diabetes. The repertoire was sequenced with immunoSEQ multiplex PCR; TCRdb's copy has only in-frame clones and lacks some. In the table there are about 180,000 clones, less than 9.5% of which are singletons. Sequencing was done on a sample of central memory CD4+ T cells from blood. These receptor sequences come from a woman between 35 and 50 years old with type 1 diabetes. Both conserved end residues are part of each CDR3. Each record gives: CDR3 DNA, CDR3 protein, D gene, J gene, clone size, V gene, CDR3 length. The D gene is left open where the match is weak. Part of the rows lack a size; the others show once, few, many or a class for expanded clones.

TGTGCCAGCAGCTCCAGGGATAACTATGGCTACACCTTC CASSSRDNYGYTF . TRBJ1-2 few TRBV7-9 13
TGTGCCTGGAGTGAAGGGACAGGGGTTCAGCCCCAGCATTTT CAWSEGTGVQPQHF TRBD1 TRBJ1-5 . TRBV30 14
TGCAGCGAAACTACCGGGACTAGCGCTCCGTTCTTC CSETTGTSAPFF TRBD2 TRBJ2-1 many TRBV29-1 12
TGTGCCAGCAGCGTATTATACACAGATACGCAGTATTTT CASSVLYTDTQYF . TRBJ2-3 few TRBV9 13
TGTGCCAGCAGCTTGGGACAGAAGACCTATGGCTACACCTTC CASSLGQKTYGYTF TRBD1 TRBJ1-2 . TRBV4-2 14
TGTGCCAGCAAATGGGACAGGTCCTCTAACTCGGAGCAGTACTTC CASKWDRSSNSEQYF TRBD1 TRBJ2-7 few TRBV6-5 15
TGTGCCAGCAGATTTCCCCCGTCGGATGAGCAGTTCTTC CASRFPPSDEQFF . TRBJ2-1 few TRBV7-2 13
TGTGCCAGCAGTTCCGGGACTAGCGCAGATACGCAGTATTTT CASSSGTSADTQYF TRBD2 TRBJ2-3 . TRBV28 14
TGTGCCATCAACGCCGGGACAGAGCGATTCCCGAACACCGGGGAGCTGTTTTTT CAINAGTERFPNTGELFF TRBD1 TRBJ2-2 few TRBV10-3 18
TGTGCCAGCTCACCCCCGGGACAGGGGTATTCACCCCTCCACTTT CASSPPGQGYSPLHF TRBD1 TRBJ1-6 . TRBV18 15
TGTGCCAGCAGCTCTCAGGACAGGGGGGAGCCCCAGCATTTT CASSSQDRGEPQHF TRBD1 TRBJ1-5 . TRBV11-2 14
TGTGCCAGCAGGTATAGCGGGGGGGCCACCTCCTACAATGAGCAGTTCTTC CASRYSGGATSYNEQFF TRBD2 TRBJ2-1 many TRBV7-9 17
TGTGCCAGCAGCTCAGAGGGTCGGGCTTTCTTT CASSSEGRAFF . TRBJ1-1 . TRBV7-9 11
TGTGCCAGCAGCCCCCTTGGGGGGGAGACCCAGTACTTC CASSPLGGETQYF . TRBJ2-5 . TRBV9 13
TGCAGCGTTGAGGACCCATACAGGGTAGGAACGACAAACACCGGGGAGCTGTTTTTT CSVEDPYRVGTTNTGELFF . TRBJ2-2 . TRBV29-1 19
TGTGCCAGCAGTTATAAAGAGACCCAGTACTTC CASSYKETQYF . TRBJ2-5 few TRBV6-5 11
TGTGCCAGCAGTTACTCGTATTCCAGGGTCGATGAGCAGTTCTTC CASSYSYSRVDEQFF . TRBJ2-1 few TRBV6-5 15
TGTGCCAGCAGCGGGGGACAGGGGAGAAACATTCAGTACTTC CASSGGQGRNIQYF TRBD1 TRBJ2-4 few TRBV9 14
TGTGCCAGCAGGGGACTAAACACAGATACGCAGTATTTT CASRGLNTDTQYF TRBD2 TRBJ2-3 few TRBV27 13
TGTGCCAGCAGCACAGGACAGGTCCCCTCGGTCTTC CASSTGQVPSVF TRBD1 TRBJ2-1 . TRBV7-3 12
TGCGCCAGCAGCTCCCCTCGACAGCATGGCTACACCTTC CASSSPRQHGYTF . TRBJ1-2 few TRBV5-1 13
TGTGCAAGTCGCTTAGCTAGGGACAGCTCCTACGAGCAGTACTTC CASRLARDSSYEQYF . TRBJ2-7 few TRBV12-2 15
TGTGCCAGCAGTGAGGCGATTGGGGCCGCAACTAATGAAAAACTGTTTTTT CASSEAIGAATNEKLFF . TRBJ1-4 . TRBV6-1 17
TGCGCCAGCAGCCAAGAATACGGTTTTAGCAATCAGCCCCAGCATTTT CASSQEYGFSNQPQHF . TRBJ1-5 . TRBV4-3 16
TGTGCCAGCAGCTTTTCGGGTTACGGCAAAAACATTCAGTACTTC CASSFSGYGKNIQYF . TRBJ2-4 . TRBV5-6 15
TGTGCCAGCAGCCCCTCGGTGTCTCAAGCTTTCTTT CASSPSVSQAFF . TRBJ1-1 few TRBV7-2 12